The TCR beta chain under discussion was sequenced for a study of T-cell reconstitution after alpha-beta-depleted transplantation in children. Study-level findings and limits: The study reportedly traced alpha-beta T cells about two months after transplant to several hundred expanded graft clones. Elevated TCRbeta diversity at day 60 was traced, in some patients, to surviving recipient T cells and thymic progenitors. After one year, T-cell counts and TCRbeta diversity mostly came from new T cells.

A note on this clonotype: The antigen remains unidentified.

During its preparation, the TCRbeta library received unique molecular identifiers. In TCRdb, the PCR reads were re-called with MiXCR into one record per CDR3 protein. The sample has some 600,000 distinct CDR3 sequences; 10% to 15% are singletons. V lost 3 bases to trimming and J lost 5 bases; unmatched junction nucleotides: 14. The CDR3 length is 17 residues. The germline CDR1 and CDR2 sequences are KGHDR and SFDVKD. J is TRBJ2-7 and V is TRBV24-1, with 8 bases that match TRBD2. This material consisted of PBMCs, mostly from graft donor cells, taken 360 days after TCRalphabeta/CD19-depleted stem cell transplant. This clonotype originated in a male patient between 10 and 17 years old who had a stem cell transplant for acute myeloid leukemia, so the T cells may come from the graft donor. DNA for the CDR3: TGTGCCACCAGTGATGGCCTGTGGCGGGAGGATGGGGACGAGCAGTACTTC. This gives the protein CATSDGLWREDGDEQYF.